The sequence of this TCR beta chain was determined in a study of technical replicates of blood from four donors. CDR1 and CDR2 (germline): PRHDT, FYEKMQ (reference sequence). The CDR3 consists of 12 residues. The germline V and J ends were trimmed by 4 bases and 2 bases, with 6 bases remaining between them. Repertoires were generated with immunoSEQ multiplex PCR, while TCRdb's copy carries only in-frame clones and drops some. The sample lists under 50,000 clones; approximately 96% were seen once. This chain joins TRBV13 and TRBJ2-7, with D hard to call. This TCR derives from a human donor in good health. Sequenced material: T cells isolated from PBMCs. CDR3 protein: CASSSVTYEQYF. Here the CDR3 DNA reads TGTGCCAGCAGCTCCGTAACCTACGAGCAGTACTTC.